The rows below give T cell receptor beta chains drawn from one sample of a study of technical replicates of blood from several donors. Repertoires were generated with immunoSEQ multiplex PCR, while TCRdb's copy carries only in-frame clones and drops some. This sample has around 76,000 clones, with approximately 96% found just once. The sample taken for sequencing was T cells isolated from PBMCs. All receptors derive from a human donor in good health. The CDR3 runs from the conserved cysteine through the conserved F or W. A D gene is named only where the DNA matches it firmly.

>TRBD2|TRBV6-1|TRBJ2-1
TGTGCCAGCAGTGGACTAGCGGGAATTTATGAGCAGTTCTTC
CASSGLAGIYEQFF
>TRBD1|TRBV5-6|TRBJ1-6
TGTGCCAGCAGCCCGGACAGGAATAATTCACCCCTCCACTTT
CASSPDRNNSPLHF
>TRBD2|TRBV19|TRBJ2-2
TGTGCCAGTAGTAGTCCCCAAATGATGACTAGCGGAACCGGGGAGCTGTTTTTT
CASSSPQMMTSGTGELFF
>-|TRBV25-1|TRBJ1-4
TGTGCCAGCAGTGACGGGAGAGGCGGTGAAAAACTGTTTTTT
CASSDGRGGEKLFF
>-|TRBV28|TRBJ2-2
TGTGCCAGCAGTTTAATTTCCGGCAGGGCACTCACCGGGGAGCTGTTTTTT
CASSLISGRALTGELFF
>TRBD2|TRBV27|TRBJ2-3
TGTGCCAGCAGCTGGGGACTAGCGGGAGAACCCGGCACAGATACGCAGTATTTT
CASSWGLAGEPGTDTQYF
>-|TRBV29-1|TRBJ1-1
TGCAGCGTTATGACAGGAGGGAACACTGAAGCTTTCTTT
CSVMTGGNTEAFF
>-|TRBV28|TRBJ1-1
TGTGCCAGCAGTTTAATGCAGTCCCATGCCCCTGAAGCTTTCTTT
CASSLMQSHAPEAFF
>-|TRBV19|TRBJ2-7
TGTGCCAGTAGTACCGACAGTACCTACGAGCAGTACTTC
CASSTDSTYEQYF
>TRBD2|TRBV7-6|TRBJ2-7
TGTGCCAGCAGCTTCGGCGCCCCGCTAGCGGGAGGGGGGTTCTACGAGCAGTACTTC
CASSFGAPLAGGGFYEQYF
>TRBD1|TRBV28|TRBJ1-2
TGTGCCAGCAGTTCTCAGGGGGCTGGAAACTATGGCTACACCTTC
CASSSQGAGNYGYTF
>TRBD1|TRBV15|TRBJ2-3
TGTGCCACGGACAGGGGGGAGAGCACAGATACGCAGTATTTT
CATDRGESTDTQYF
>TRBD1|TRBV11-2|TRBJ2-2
TGTGCCAGCAGCTTTTCCCTTACAGGGGGTACAGAGCTGTTTTTT
CASSFSLTGGTELFF
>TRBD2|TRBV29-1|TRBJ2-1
TGCAGCGTGGGGCTAGCGGGTGGCAATGAGCAGTTCTTC
CSVGLAGGNEQFF
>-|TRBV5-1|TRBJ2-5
TGCGCCAGCAGCCCCGGAGAGACCCAGTACTTC
CASSPGETQYF